This TCR beta chain was obtained from a study of T cell repertoires and HLA-DP antigens (dated by TCRdb to 2016 to 2018). The study in broad terms: The study used an in vitro model of CD4+ T cell alloreactivity against allogeneic HLA-DP presented by transduced HeLa cells. One alloantigen differed from self by one peptide-binding groove amino acid, whereas the other differed by ten, modelling structurally similar versus dissimilar alloantigens. The three donors, two male and one female, ranged from the 18-to-29 to the 60-to-69 age band. Average DNA input was roughly 200 ng for sorted CD137+CD4+ samples, compared with 1,200 ng for pre-culture CD4+ samples.

Study-level results and caveats: Average cumulative frequency of clones undetected before culture was approximately 40% against one allele and over 50% against the other. Separate analysis of naive and memory CD4+ repertoires was not performed. Sorted CD137+ cells showed similar clonality against both alloantigens (about 0.39), much higher than the clonality of pre-culture samples (about 0.039). Limitations included only a few donors, a non-physiological HeLa antigen-presenting system, and the use of total CD4+ responder cells.

The CDR3 spans 18 residues, from the cysteine through the phenylalanine. The CDR3 DNA has 54 bases and is translated from base 1. CDR1 and CDR2 were assigned from the germline V gene as SGHRS and YFSETQ. V lost 4 bases and J lost 1 base, and the count of bases not matched to a germline gene is 15. For this clone: Its antigen remains unidentified. No much larger clonotype is one base removed from it; base qualities were not supplied.

Untouched CD4+ T cells were isolated from Ficoll-separated PBMC by magnetic bead negative selection, reaching an average purity of roughly 98%. Magnetic beads were used to isolate untouched CD4+ T cells from Ficoll-separated PBMC, giving 95% to 98% purity with negligible CD8+ contamination. Donors were three healthy blood donors whose buffy coats supplied peripheral blood mononuclear cells. CMV seronegative status was shared by all three donors. The DNeasy Blood & Tissue Kit was used to extract genomic DNA. TCRB sequencing was performed on genomic DNA from sorted CD137+CD4+ cells and pre-culture CD4+ baseline samples from each subject. TCRB CDR3 regions were amplified with the immunoSEQ multiplex PCR using forward primers for 54 TRBV segments and reverse primers for 13 TRBJ segments. Deep resolution, with a target of a few hundred thousand T cell genomes, was applied to the sequencing of pre-culture CD4+ samples. Sequencing of the amplicons on an Illumina HiSeq System generated 87 bp reads spanning the CDR3. The study's processing was this. Reads were corrected for PCR and sequencing errors, and CDR3 regions were defined by alignment to IMGT reference sequences. Synthetic template pools were used to estimate the numbers of templates and unique rearrangements. Clonality was computed as 1 minus Pielou's evenness. The Daley-Smith estimator was used to estimate richness. Morisita's index served as the measure of repertoire overlap. Clones present in cultured samples but not detected in the pre-culture repertoire of the same donor were defined as low-abundance clones. This immuneACCESS table, as held by TCRdb, lists in-frame sequences with V and J called but not all clones. Of the missing ones, under half trace to an unresolved V gene in checked studies; the others have no known cause. V, J and clone size reflect that table, while D and trimming were determined from the DNA. The sample has over 100,000 clones on record, more than 85% of them singletons. The leading ten clones occupy 0.25% to 0.3% of the sample.

The sequenced sample consisted of CD4+ T cells from PBMCs. This receptor was obtained from a woman between 18 and 29 years old in good health and CMV-seronegative. The chain couples TRBV5-1 to TRBJ1-1; 8 bases in the middle match TRBD1. The nucleotide sequence is given as TGCGCCAGCAGCCTCTCCGGGACAGGACTCACACGGAACACTGAAGCTTTCTTT. Its protein product is CASSLSGTGLTRNTEAFF.